These 31 T cell receptor beta chains share one sample of origin, sequenced in a study of T cell responses to AZD1222 COVID-19 vaccine. TCRdb keeps only in-frame clones here, not all; method: immunoSEQ multiplex PCR. The repertoire holds 85,000 to 120,000 clones, with less than 95% as singletons. The material sequenced was peripheral blood, taken 28 days after the second AZD1222 dose. These receptors originate from an adult who received the AZD1222 COVID-19 vaccine.

The V call is TRBV5-6, the J call TRBJ1-5; possible D gene TRBD1, 5 bases. The CDR3 sequence is 15 residues long. Germline values: CDR1 SGHDT, CDR2 YYEEEE. V shed 4 bases and J shed 2 bases, with 13 bases lying between them. The CDR3 sequence: CASSLRQPGNQPQHF. In nucleotides, the CDR3 is TGTGCCAGCAGCCTCCGACAGCCGGGCAATCAGCCCCAGCATTTT. The variable domain in full, with the rest retrieved from reference TRBV5-6 and TRBJ1-5, is DAGVTQSPTHLIKTRGQQVTLRCSPKSGHDTVSWYQQALGQGPQFIFQYYEEEERQRGNFPDRFSGHQFPNYSSELNVNALLLGDSALYLCASSLRQPGNQPQHFGDGTRLSIL.

This clone was seen only once. Here the CDR3 reads CASSQGLAGSGNKDTQYF. In DNA, the CDR3 is TGTGCCAGCAGCCAGGGACTAGCGGGGTCGGGGAATAAGGATACGCAGTATTTT. The V gene is TRBV3-1 (or the pseudogene TRBV3-2), the J gene TRBJ2-3; TRBD2 matches at 13 bases. This CDR3 has 18 residues. The V and J ends lost 3 bases and 6 bases, in that order; junction bases with no gene match: 12. The germline gives CDR1 LGHDT, CDR2 YNNKEL (reference sequence).

The genes are TRBV3-1 (or the pseudogene TRBV3-2) and TRBJ2-5; no definite D call. CDR3 size: 10 residues. Trimming pared 0 bases from V and 7 bases from J, leaving 0 bases between. The germline V gene has CDR1 LGHDT and CDR2 YNNKEL (reference sequence). The CDR3 sequence: CASSQETQYF. The CDR3 DNA follows: TGTGCCAGCAGCCAAGAGACCCAGTACTTC.

This clone was observed once. The CDR3 spells CASSPGQGFPYGYTF. In DNA, the CDR3 is TGTGCCAGCAGCCCGGGACAGGGTTTCCCATATGGCTACACCTTC. The V call is TRBV11-2, the J call TRBJ1-2; 9 nucleotides agree with TRBD1. V shed 5 bases, J shed 5 bases, and the junction held 9 bases outside the gene matches. This CDR3 is built from 15 residues. CDR1 is SGHAT, CDR2 FQNNGV, per germline.

The chain carries TRBV7-8 and TRBJ1-1, with D unresolved. The germline V gene has CDR1 SGHVS and CDR2 FQNEAQ. Trimming left V 2 bases short and J 2 bases short, with 12 bases between. This CDR3 has 15 amino acids. CDR3: CASSLTVRENTEAFF. For the CDR3, the DNA is TGTGCCAGCAGCTTAACTGTCCGGGAAAACACTGAAGCTTTCTTT.

J is TRBJ1-2 and V is TRBV7-8; D is undetermined. CDR1 and CDR2 from the germline V gene are SGHVS and FQNEAQ. The CDR3 runs to 13 residues. The ends were cut back, 3 bases at V and 2 bases at J, with 7 bases in the middle. The CDR3 sequence is CASSLGQNYGYTF. CDR3 bases: TGTGCCAGCAGCTTGGGTCAGAACTATGGCTACACCTTC.

This clone was recorded once. V is TRBV7-9 and J is TRBJ1-3; the D is unclear. V was pared by 2 bases and J by 0 bases, with 8 bases between. Germline CDR1 SEHNR, CDR2 FQNEAQ (reference sequence). This CDR3 is 15 amino acids long. CDR3 nucleotides: TGTGCCAGCAGCTTATACCGGAACTCTGGAAACACCATATATTTT. Protein: CASSLYRNSGNTIYF.

CDR3: CASSGGGINEKLFF. In DNA, the CDR3 is TGTGCCAGCAGCGGGGGAGGAATTAATGAAAAACTGTTTTTT. V is TRBV9 and J is TRBJ1-4; no clear D. Between the trimmed V and J ends, which lost 3 bases and 4 bases, there was a span of 10 bases. This CDR3 has 14 residues. Germline lookup yields CDR1 SGDLS and CDR2 YYNGEE.

The chain uses TRBV6-1 and TRBJ1-2; D gene unclear. The CDR3 sequence is 12 residues long. With 0 bases removed from V and 8 bases from J, the gap between germline ends came to 7 bases. CDR1 and CDR2 from the germline V gene are MNHNS and SASEGT. Here the CDR3 DNA reads TGTGCCAGCAGTGAAGCTTGGCAGGGCTACACCTTC. This sequence encodes CASSEAWQGYTF.

The J gene is TRBJ2-5, the V gene TRBV6-4, with a tentative D call TRBD2 (6 bases). Germline V gives CDR1 MRHNA, CDR2 SNTAGT. Trimming stripped 6 bases from V and 7 bases from J, with 15 bases between. The CDR3 sequence is 13 residues long. The CDR3 here is CASSDGTAGTQYF. CDR3 in DNA: TGTGCCAGCAGCGACGGGACTGCGGGGACCCAGTACTTC.

The table lists this clone with a few counts. The rearrangement uses TRBV6-4 and TRBJ2-3; tentatively, D is TRBD2 (7 bases). The CDR3 is 15 amino acids. Germline CDR1 and CDR2: MRHNA and SNTAGT. V was pared by 2 bases and J by 4 bases, with 13 bases between. CDR3 residues: CASSDRAGAADTQYF. The CDR3 DNA is TGTGCCAGCAGTGACCGGGCGGGGGCCGCAGATACGCAGTATTTT.

The J gene is TRBJ1-5, the V gene TRBV7-6; 8 bases fit TRBD1. V dropped 3 bases and J dropped 3; count of bases not matched to a gene: 13. The length of the CDR3 is 18 residues. CDR1 and CDR2 (germline): SGHVS, FNYEAQ. The DNA for the CDR3 is TGTGCCAGCAGCTTGGGGCAGGGGGCGAATGGGCCCAATCAGCCCCAGCATTTT. This sequence encodes CASSLGQGANGPNQPQHF.

The chain has TRBV27 and TRBJ1-5; a weak D match, TRBD1 (5 bases). Germline V gene data show CDR1 as MNHEY and CDR2 as SMNVEV (reference sequence). This CDR3 spans 13 amino acids. V was cut by 2 bases and J by 6 bases, with 8 bases left in between. This CDR3 reads CASSLRGGQPQHF. DNA for the CDR3: TGTGCCAGCAGTTTACGGGGGGGTCAGCCCCAGCATTTT.

This chain links TRBV7-3 with TRBJ2-3; tentative D call: TRBD2 (6 bases). The length of the CDR3 is 15 residues. Germline V gives CDR1 SGHTA, CDR2 FQGTGA. Trimming removed 6 bases at V and 0 bases at J, with 13 bases between. Here the CDR3 DNA reads TGTGCCAGCAGTCCCGCGGGGTCGAGCACAGATACGCAGTATTTT. It yields the protein CASSPAGSSTDTQYF.

This clone has only one observation. The chain links TRBV18 to TRBJ1-3; perhaps TRBD1 as D (6 bases). CDR3 length: 16 residues. Germline lookup yields CDR1 KGHSH and CDR2 LQKENI. Trimming stripped 3 bases from V and 1 base from J, with 13 bases between. The CDR3 here is CASSPVDRLSGNTIYF. The CDR3 DNA sequence: TGTGCCAGCTCACCGGTAGACAGGCTATCTGGAAACACCATATATTTT.

The V and J genes are TRBV15 and TRBJ2-1; 7 bases are shared with TRBD1. The CDR3 is 14 amino acids. V lost 8 bases, J lost 0 bases, and 4 bases stayed unmatched. CDR1 and CDR2 from the germline V gene are LNHNV and YYDKDF (reference sequence). CDR3 DNA sequence: TGTGCCACCGAAAGGGACAGCTCCTACAATGAGCAGTTCTTC. Translating it yields CATERDSSYNEQFF.

The rearrangement links TRBV11-2 to TRBJ2-7; D is possibly TRBD1 (6 bases). This CDR3 is 17 amino acids long. V was shortened by 2 bases and J by 9 bases, with 26 bases between the two germline ends. CDR1 and CDR2 (germline): SGHAT, FQNNGV. CDR3 DNA: TGTGCCAGCAGCTTAAACCCCCAGGGGCGGGTTTCGGACGTGCAGTACTTC. The encoded protein is CASSLNPQGRVSDVQYF.

The chain is built from TRBV21-1 and TRBJ1-2. TRBV21-1 is a pseudogene. The CDR3 extends over 14 amino acids. The DNA for the CDR3 is TGTGCCAGCCCTAACCGCGGCAGAAACTATGGCTACACCTTC. Its protein product is CASPNRGRNYGYTF.

The V gene is TRBV5-1, the J gene TRBJ1-1, with D unclear. CDR1 is SGHRS and CDR2 is YFSETQ in the germline V gene. The CDR3 has 13 amino acids. Trimming removed 9 bases from V and 1 base from J, with 13 bases in between. CDR3 sequence reads: CATQEVPNTEAFF. The CDR3 DNA reads as TGCGCCACCCAGGAGGTCCCGAACACTGAAGCTTTCTTT. The variable domain in full, completed from reference TRBV5-1 and TRBJ1-1, reads KAGVTQTPRYLIKTRGQQVTLSCSPISGHRSVSWYQQTPGQGLQFLFEYFSETQRNKGNFPGRFSGRQFSNSRSEMNVSTLELGDSALYLCATQEVPNTEAFFGQGTRLTVV.

The genes are TRBV19 and TRBJ1-5; no clear D. Trimming stripped 6 bases from V and 7 bases from J, with 13 bases between. Germline V lookup: CDR1 LNHDA, CDR2 SQIVND (reference sequence). This CDR3 is built from 13 residues. For the CDR3, the DNA is TGTGCCAGTAGCCCAGGCGGAGGACAGCCCCAGCATTTT. Encoded protein: CASSPGGGQPQHF.

The CDR3 is CATPTGGRLNEKLFF. The CDR3 DNA is TGTGCCACCCCCACGGGTGGGCGGTTAAATGAAAAACTGTTTTTT. This chain connects TRBV15 to TRBJ1-4, with D uncertain. The CDR3 runs to 15 residues. CDR1 LNHNV and CDR2 YYDKDF come from the germline V gene (reference sequence). V was cut by 8 bases and J by 5 bases, with 18 bases left in between.

The J gene is TRBJ1-1, the V gene TRBV7-9, with 8 bases identical to TRBD1. CDR1 SEHNR and CDR2 FQNEAQ come from the germline V gene (reference sequence). This CDR3 is built from 16 residues. The ends lost 5 bases at V and 6 bases at J; junction bases unmatched: 14. The CDR3 bases are TGTGCCAGCAGCGTCCGGACAGGGCGATCTGGGGCTGAAGCTTTCTTT. Translating gives CASSVRTGRSGAEAFF.

V is TRBV27 and J is TRBJ1-2, with 7 bases fitting TRBD1. V shed 6 bases and J 8 bases; nucleotides not matched to a gene: 9. The CDR3 sequence is 13 residues long. Per germline, CDR1 MNHEY and CDR2 SMNVEV (reference sequence). The CDR3 nucleotides read TGTGCCAGCAGCCAAACAGGGGTGGGAGGCTACACCTTC. Translating gives CASSQTGVGGYTF.

This chain links TRBV2 with TRBJ2-7; maybe TRBD1 (6 bases). The V end lost 3 bases, the J end lost 7 bases, and 28 bases lay between the germline ends. The CDR3 length is 18 residues. Germline lookup yields CDR1 SNHLY and CDR2 FYNNEI. CDR3 amino acids: CASSDVLALGHTDGEQYF. The DNA of the CDR3 is TGTGCCAGCAGTGATGTCCTGGCTTTGGGACATACCGATGGGGAGCAGTACTTC.

This chain connects TRBV5-4 to TRBJ1-5, with D hard to call. CDR1 is SGHNT and CDR2 is YYREEE in the germline V gene (reference sequence). V lost 0 bases, J lost 5 bases, and 6 bases lay in between. The CDR3 has 13 amino acids. Here the CDR3 DNA reads TGTGCCAGCAGCTTGGATCAGGATCAGCCCCAGCATTTT. Translating gives CASSLDQDQPQHF.

CDR3 loop: CASSRTSGGHGTDTQYF. Written as DNA, the CDR3 is TGTGCCAGCTCCCGGACTAGCGGGGGTCACGGCACAGATACGCAGTATTTT. The chain uses TRBV18 and TRBJ2-3; 13 bases are a match to TRBD2. Germline V gene lookup returns CDR1 KGHSH and CDR2 LQKENI. The CDR3 totals 17 residues. After removal of 6 bases from V and 1 base from J, the junction contained 7 bases not matched to a gene.

The V and J genes are TRBV12-3 or TRBV12-4 and TRBJ2-7, with D hard to call. The CDR3 contains 10 residues. V dropped 9 bases and J dropped 3 bases, with 6 bases sitting between them. DNA of the CDR3: TGTGCCAGTGGGTTCTACGAGCAGTACTTC. It translates to CASGFYEQYF.

This clone was detected a few times. This chain uses TRBV14 with TRBJ2-7; D is possibly TRBD1 (5 bases). Germline assignment: CDR1 SGHDN and CDR2 FVKESK. CDR3 size: 15 residues. V lost 2 bases and J 3 bases, leaving 14 bases between the germline ends. In nucleotides, the CDR3 is TGTGCCAGCAGCCAAACGGGCAGGGATATCTACGAGCAGTACTTC. This gives the protein CASSQTGRDIYEQYF.

The rearrangement uses TRBV6-2 or TRBV6-3 and TRBJ2-7; D unresolved. V shed 0 bases and J shed 1 base, with 13 bases lying between them. The CDR3 is made up of 16 amino acids. Germline CDR1 is MNHEY and CDR2 is SVGEGT. CDR3 residues: CASSYSTTGSSYEQYF. CDR3 bases: TGTGCCAGCAGTTACTCGACAACTGGGTCGTCCTACGAGCAGTACTTC.

The J gene is TRBJ1-2, the V gene TRBV4-3, with 7 bases fitting TRBD1. The trim removed 2 bases at V and 4 bases at J, leaving 16 bases unmatched. Germline CDR1 LGHNA, CDR2 YSLEER. This CDR3 is 18 amino acids long. The CDR3 is CASSQSIIRQGGSYGYTF. Here the CDR3 DNA reads TGCGCCAGCAGCCAATCAATAATTCGGCAGGGGGGATCCTATGGCTACACCTTC.

The chain employs TRBV18 and TRBJ1-3; tentative D call: TRBD1 (5 bases). The CDR3 is 14 amino acids. V lost 4 bases and J 0 bases, leaving 7 bases between the germline ends. CDR1 and CDR2 (germline): KGHSH, LQKENI. The CDR3 loop is CASSQDISGNTIYF. DNA of the CDR3: TGTGCCAGCTCACAGGACATCTCTGGAAACACCATATATTTT.